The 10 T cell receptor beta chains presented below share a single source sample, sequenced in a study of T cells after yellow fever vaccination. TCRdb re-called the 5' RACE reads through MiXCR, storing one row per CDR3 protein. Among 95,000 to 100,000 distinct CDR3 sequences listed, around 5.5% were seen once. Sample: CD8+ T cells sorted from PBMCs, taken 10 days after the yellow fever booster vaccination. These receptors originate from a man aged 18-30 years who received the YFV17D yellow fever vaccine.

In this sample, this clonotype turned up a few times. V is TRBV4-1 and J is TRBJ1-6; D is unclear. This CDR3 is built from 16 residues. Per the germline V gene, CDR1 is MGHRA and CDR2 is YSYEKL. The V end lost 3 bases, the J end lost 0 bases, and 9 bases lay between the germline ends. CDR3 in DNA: TGCGCCAGCAGCCAGTACGGTAGCTCCTATAATTCACCCCTCCACTTT. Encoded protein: CASSQYGSSYNSPLHF.

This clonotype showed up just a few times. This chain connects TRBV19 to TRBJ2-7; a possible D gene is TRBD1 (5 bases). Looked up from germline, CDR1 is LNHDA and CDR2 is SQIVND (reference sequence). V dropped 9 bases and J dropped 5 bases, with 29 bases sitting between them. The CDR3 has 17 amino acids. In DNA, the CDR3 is TGTGCCAGCAGTCCGACCCTAGTGGCAGGGATCTTCCACGAGCAGTACTTC. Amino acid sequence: CASSPTLVAGIFHEQYF.

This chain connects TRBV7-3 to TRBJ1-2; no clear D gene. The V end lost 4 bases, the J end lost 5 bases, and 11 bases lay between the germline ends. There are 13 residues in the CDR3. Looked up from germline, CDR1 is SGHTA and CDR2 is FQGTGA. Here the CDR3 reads CASSYGSGYGYTF. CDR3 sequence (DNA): TGTGCCAGCAGCTATGGTTCTGGATATGGCTACACCTTC.

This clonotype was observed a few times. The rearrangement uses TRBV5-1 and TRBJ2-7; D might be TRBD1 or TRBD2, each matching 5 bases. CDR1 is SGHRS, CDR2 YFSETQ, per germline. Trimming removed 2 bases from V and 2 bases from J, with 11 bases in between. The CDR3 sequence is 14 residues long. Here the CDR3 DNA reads TGCGCCAGCAGCTTCGGGGACGCAGCCTACGAGCAGTACTTC. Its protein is CASSFGDAAYEQYF.

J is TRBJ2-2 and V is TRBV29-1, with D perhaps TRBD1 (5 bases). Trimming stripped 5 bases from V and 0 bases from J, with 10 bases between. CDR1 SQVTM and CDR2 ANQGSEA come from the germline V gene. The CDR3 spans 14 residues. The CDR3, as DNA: TGCAGCGTTTCTTTAGGGGCGAACACCGGGGAGCTGTTTTTT. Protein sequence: CSVSLGANTGELFF.

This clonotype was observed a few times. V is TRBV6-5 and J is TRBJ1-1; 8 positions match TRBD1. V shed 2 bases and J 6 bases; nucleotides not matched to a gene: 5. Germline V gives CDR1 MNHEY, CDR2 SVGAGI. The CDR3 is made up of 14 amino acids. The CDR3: CASSYRTGWAEAFF. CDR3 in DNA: TGTGCCAGCAGTTACCGGACAGGGTGGGCTGAAGCTTTCTTT.

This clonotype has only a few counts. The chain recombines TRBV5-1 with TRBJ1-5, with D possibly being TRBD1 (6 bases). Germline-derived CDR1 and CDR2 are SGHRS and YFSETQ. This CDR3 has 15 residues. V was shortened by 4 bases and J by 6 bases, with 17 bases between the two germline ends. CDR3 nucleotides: TGCGCCAGCAGCAAGACAGGAATTGAGGTTCAGCCCCAGCATTTT. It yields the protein CASSKTGIEVQPQHF.

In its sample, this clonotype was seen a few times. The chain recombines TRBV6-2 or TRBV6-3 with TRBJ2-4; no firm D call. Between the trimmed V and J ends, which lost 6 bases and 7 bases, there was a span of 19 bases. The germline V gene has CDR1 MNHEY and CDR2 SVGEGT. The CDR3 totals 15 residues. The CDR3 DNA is TGTGCCAGCAGCCCCGCCTTCCGGGCCTTCAACATTCAGTACTTC. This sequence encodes CASSPAFRAFNIQYF.

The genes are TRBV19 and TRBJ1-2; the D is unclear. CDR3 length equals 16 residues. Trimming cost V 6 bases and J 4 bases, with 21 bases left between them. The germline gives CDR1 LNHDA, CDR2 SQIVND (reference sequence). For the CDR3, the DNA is TGTGCCAGTAGCCCCGGGTCTGGGAGGTTTGGCTATGGCTACACCTTC. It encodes CASSPGSGRFGYGYTF.

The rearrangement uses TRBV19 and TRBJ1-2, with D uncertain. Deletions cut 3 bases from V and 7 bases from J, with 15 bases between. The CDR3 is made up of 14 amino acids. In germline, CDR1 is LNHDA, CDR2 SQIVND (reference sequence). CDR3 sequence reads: CASSIGGSIRGYTF. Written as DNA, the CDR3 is TGTGCCAGTAGTATTGGTGGCAGTATACGTGGCTACACCTTC.